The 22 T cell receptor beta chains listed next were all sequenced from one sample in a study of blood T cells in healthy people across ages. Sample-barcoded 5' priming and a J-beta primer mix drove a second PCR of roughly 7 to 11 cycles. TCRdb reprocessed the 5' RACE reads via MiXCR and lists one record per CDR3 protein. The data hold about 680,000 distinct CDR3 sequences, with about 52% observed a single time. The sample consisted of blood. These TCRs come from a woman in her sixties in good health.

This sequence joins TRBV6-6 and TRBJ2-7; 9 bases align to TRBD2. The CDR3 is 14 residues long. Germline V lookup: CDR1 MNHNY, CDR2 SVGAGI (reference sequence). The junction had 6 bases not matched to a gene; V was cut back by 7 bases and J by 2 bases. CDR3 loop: CASNPAGGTYEQYF. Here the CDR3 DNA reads TGTGCCAGCAACCCAGCGGGAGGAACCTACGAGCAGTACTTC.

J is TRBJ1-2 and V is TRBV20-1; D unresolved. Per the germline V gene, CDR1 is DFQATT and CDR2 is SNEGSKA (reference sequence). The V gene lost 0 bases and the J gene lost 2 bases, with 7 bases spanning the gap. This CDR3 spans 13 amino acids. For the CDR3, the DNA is TGCAGTGCTAGAGATACGGTAAACTATGGCTACACCTTC. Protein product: CSARDTVNYGYTF.

CDR3 sequence: CASSIGAPSGTQYF. In DNA, the CDR3 is TGTGCCAGTAGTATCGGGGCCCCGTCTGGGACCCAGTACTTC. The rearrangement links TRBV19 to TRBJ2-7; D assignment may be TRBD1 or TRBD2 (5 bases each). The J call is doubtful: the DNA matches TRBJ2-5 better. CDR3 length equals 14 residues. CDR1 and CDR2 (germline): LNHDA, SQIVND (reference sequence).

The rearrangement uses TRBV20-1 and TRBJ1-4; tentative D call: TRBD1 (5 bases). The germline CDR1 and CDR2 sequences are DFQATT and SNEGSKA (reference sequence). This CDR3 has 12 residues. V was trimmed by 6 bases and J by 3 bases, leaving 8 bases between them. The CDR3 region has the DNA TGCAGTGCCACGGGGCCTAATGAAAAACTGTTTTTT. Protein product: CSATGPNEKLFF.

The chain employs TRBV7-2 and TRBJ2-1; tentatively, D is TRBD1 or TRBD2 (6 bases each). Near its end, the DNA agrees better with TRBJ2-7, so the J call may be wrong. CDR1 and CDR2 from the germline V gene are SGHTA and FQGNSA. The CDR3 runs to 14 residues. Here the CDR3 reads CASKGGRSYNEQYF. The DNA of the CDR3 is TGTGCCAGCAAAGGGGGGAGGTCCTACAATGAGCAGTACTTC.

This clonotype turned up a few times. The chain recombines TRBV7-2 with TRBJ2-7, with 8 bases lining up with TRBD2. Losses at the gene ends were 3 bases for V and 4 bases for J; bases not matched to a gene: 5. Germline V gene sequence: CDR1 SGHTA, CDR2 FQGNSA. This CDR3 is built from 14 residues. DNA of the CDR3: TGTGCCAGCAGCTTTCTAACTAGCGGATACGAGCAGTACTTC. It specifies CASSFLTSGYEQYF.

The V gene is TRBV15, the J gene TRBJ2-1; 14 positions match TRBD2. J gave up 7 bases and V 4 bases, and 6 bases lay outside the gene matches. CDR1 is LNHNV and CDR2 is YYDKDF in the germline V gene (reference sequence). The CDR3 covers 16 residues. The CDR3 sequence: CATSTGRLAGGNEQFF. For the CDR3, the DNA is TGTGCCACCAGCACGGGGCGACTAGCGGGAGGGAATGAGCAGTTCTTC.

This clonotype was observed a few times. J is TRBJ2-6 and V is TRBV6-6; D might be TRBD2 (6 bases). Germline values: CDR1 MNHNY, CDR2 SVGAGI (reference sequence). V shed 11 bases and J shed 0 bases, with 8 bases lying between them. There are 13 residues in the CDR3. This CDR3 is CAGGSSGANVLTF. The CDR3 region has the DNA TGTGCCGGAGGGAGCTCTGGGGCCAACGTCCTGACTTTC.

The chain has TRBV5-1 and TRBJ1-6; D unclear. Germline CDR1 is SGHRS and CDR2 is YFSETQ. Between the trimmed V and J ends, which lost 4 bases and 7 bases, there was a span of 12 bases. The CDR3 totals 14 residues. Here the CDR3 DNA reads TGCGCCAGCAGCGGCGACGGACCAAATTCACCCCTCCACTTT. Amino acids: CASSGDGPNSPLHF.

The CDR3, as DNA: TGTGCCAGCAGCCCGTCCCCCCTAATTAATGAGCAGTTCTTC. Translated: CASSPSPLINEQFF. This chain joins TRBV3-1 and TRBJ2-1; D gene ambiguous. V dropped 4 bases and J dropped 7 bases, with 14 bases sitting between them. The V gene's germline CDR1 is LGHDT and CDR2 YNNKEL (reference sequence). The CDR3 has 14 amino acids.

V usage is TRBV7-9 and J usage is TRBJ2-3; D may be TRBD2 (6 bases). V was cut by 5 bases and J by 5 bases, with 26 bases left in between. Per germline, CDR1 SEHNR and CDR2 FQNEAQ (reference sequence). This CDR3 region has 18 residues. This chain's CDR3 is CASSRRGATKPGIDTQYF. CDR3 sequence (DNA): TGTGCCAGCAGCCGCCGCGGGGCTACCAAACCTGGGATAGATACGCAGTATTTT.

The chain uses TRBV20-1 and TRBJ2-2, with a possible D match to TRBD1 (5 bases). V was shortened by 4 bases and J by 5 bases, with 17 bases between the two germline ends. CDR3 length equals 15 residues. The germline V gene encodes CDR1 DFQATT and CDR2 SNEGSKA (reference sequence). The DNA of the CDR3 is TGCAGTGCTACCCACCGGCAGGGTTTAACCGGGGAGCTGTTTTTT. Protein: CSATHRQGLTGELFF.

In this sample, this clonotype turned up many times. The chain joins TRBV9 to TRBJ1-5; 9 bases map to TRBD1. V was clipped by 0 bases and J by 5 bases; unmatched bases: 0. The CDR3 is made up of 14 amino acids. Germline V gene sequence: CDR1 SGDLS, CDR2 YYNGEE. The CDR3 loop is CASSVGTGDQPQHF. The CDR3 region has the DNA TGTGCCAGCAGCGTAGGGACAGGGGATCAGCCCCAGCATTTT.

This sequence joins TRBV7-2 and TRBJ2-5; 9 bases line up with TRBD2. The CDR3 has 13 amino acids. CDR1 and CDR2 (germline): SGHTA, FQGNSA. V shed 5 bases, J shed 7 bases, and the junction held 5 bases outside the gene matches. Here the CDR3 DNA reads TGTGCCAGCAGCCCTAGCGGGATAGCGACCCAGTACTTC. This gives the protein CASSPSGIATQYF.

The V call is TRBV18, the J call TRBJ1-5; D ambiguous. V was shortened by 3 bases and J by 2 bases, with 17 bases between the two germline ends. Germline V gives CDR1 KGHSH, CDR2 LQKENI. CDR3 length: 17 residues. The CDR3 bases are TGTGCCAGCTCACCGCGAGGCAGAAGCGGGGGCAATCAGCCCCAGCATTTT. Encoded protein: CASSPRGRSGGNQPQHF. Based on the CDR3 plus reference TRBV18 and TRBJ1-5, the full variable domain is NAGVMQNPRHLVRRRGQEARLRCSPMKGHSHVYWYRQLPEEGLKFMVYLQKENIIDESGMPKERFSAEFPKEGPSILRIQQVVRGDSAAYFCASSPRGRSGGNQPQHFGDGTRLSIL.

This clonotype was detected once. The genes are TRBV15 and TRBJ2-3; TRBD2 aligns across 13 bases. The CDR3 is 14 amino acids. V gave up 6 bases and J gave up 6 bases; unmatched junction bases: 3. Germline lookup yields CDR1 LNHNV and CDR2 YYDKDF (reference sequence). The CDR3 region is CATRGLAGTDTQYF. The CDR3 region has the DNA TGTGCCACCAGGGGACTAGCGGGAACGGATACGCAGTATTTT.

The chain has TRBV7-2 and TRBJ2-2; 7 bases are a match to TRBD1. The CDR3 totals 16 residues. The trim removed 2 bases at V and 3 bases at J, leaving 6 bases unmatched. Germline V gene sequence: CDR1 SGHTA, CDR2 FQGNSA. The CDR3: CASSLYMTGHTGELFF. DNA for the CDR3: TGTGCCAGCAGCTTATACATGACAGGGCACACCGGGGAGCTGTTTTTT. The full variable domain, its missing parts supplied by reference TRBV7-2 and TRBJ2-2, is GAGVSQSPSNKVTEKGKDVELRCDPISGHTALYWYRQSLGQGLEFLIYFQGNSAPDKSGLPSDRFSAERTGGSVSTLTIQRTQQEDSAVYLCASSLYMTGHTGELFFGEGSRLTVL.

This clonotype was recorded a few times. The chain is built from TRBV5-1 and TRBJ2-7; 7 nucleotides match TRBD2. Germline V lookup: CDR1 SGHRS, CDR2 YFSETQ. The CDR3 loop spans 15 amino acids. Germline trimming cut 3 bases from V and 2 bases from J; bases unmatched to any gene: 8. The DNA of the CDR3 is TGCGCCAGCAGCTCCGGGGGGACTACCACCTACGAGCAGTACTTC. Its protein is CASSSGGTTTYEQYF.

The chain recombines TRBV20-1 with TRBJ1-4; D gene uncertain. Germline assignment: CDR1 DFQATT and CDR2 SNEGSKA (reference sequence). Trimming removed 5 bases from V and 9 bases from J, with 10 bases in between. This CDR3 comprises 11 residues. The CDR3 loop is CSAQEVKKLFF. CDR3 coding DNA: TGCAGTGCTCAGGAGGTTAAAAAACTGTTTTTT.

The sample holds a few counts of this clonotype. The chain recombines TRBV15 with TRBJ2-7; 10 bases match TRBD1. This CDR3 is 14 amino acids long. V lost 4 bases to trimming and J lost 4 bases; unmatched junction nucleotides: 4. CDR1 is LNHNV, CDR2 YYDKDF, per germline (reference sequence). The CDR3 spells CATSIRTGGYEQYF. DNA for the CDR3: TGTGCCACCAGCATAAGGACAGGGGGATACGAGCAGTACTTC.

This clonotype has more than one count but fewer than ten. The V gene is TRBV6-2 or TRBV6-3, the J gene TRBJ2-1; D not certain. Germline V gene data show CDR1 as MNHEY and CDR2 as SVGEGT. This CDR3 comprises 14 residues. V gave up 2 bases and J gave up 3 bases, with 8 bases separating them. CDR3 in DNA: TGTGCCAGCAGTTACGATGACCTCTACAATGAGCAGTTCTTC. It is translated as CASSYDDLYNEQFF.

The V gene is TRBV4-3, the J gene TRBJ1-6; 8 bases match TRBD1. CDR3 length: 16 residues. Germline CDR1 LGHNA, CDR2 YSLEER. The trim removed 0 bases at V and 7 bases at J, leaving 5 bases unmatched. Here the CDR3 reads CASSQEAGTGNSPLHF. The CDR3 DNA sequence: TGCGCCAGCAGCCAAGAAGCCGGGACAGGAAATTCACCCCTCCACTTT.